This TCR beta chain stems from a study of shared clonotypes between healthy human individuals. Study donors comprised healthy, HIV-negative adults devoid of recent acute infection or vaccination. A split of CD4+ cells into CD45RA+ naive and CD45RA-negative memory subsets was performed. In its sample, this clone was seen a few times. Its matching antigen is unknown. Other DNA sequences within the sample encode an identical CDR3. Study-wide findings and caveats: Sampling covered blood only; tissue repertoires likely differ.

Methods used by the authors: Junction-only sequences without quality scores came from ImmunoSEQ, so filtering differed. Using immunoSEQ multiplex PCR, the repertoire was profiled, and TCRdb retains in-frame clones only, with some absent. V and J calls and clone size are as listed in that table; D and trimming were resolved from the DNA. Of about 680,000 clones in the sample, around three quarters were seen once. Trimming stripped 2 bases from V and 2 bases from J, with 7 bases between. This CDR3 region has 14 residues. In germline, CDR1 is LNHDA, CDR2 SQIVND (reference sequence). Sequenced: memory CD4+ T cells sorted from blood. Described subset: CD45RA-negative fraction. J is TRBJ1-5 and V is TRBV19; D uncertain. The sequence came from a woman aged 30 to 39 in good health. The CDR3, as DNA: TGTGCCAGTAGTATACCCGGAGGCAATCAGCCCCAGCATTTT. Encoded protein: CASSIPGGNQPQHF.